Sequencing of this T cell receptor beta chain was carried out in a study of glioma-infiltrating T cells after dendritic cell vaccination. General study results and limits: Estimated pretreatment TIL content predicted outcome after dendritic cell vaccination.

TCRdb's copy holds only in-frame clones and misses some; the assay was immunoSEQ multiplex PCR. The data contain tens of thousands of clones, over 70% of them singletons. This clone was observed a single time. Its target is not known. Per germline, CDR1 MNHNS and CDR2 SASEGT. Trimming left V 4 bases short and J 8 bases short, with 14 bases between. CDR3 length equals 14 residues. The sequencing here drew on blood, taken before dendritic cell vaccination. The V gene is TRBV6-1, the J gene TRBJ1-4; D perhaps matches TRBD1 (5 bases). The receptor's source is a human donor with glioblastoma. As DNA, the CDR3 is TGTGCCAGCAGTGTTGGGGCGGTTGGAGAAAAACTGTTTTTT. It codes for CASSVGAVGEKLFF.